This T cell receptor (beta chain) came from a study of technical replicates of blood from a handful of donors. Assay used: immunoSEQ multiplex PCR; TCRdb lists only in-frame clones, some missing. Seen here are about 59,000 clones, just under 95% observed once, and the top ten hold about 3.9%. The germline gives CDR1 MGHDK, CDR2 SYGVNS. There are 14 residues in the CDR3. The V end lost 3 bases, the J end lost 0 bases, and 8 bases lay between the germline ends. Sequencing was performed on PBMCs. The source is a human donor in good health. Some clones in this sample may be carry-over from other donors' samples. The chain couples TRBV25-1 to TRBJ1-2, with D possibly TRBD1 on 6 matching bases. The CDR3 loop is CASSDDRTNYGYTF. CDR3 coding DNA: TGTGCCAGCAGTGACGACAGGACTAACTATGGCTACACCTTC.